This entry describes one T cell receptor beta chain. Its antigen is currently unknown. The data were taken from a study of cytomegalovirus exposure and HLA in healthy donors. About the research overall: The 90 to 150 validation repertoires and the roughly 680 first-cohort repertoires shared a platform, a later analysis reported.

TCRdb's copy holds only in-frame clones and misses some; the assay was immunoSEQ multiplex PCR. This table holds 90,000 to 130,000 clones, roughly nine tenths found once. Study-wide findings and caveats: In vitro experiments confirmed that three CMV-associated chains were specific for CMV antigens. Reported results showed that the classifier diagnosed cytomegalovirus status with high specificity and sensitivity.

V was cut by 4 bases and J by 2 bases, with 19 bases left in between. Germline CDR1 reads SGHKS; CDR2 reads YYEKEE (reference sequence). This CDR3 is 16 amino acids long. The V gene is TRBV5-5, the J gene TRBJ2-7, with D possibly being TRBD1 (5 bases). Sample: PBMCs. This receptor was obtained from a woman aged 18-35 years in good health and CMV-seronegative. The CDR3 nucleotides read TGTGCCAGCAGCCCCGAAGGACACCCAGGGCCCTACGAGCAGTACTTC. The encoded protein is CASSPEGHPGPYEQYF.